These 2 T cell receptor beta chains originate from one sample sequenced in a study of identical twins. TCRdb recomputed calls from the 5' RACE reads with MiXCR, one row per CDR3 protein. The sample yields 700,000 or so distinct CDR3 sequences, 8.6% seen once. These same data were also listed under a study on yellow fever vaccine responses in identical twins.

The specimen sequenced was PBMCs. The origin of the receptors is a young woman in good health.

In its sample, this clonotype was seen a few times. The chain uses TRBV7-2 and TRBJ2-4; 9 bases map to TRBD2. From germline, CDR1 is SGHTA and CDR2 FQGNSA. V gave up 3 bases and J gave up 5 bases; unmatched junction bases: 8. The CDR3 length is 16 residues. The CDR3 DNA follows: TGTGCCAGCAGCTTCGTTGTTAGCGGGAGTCAAAACATTCAGTACTTC. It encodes CASSFVVSGSQNIQYF. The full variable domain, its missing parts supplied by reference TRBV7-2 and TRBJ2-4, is GAGVSQSPSNKVTEKGKDVELRCDPISGHTALYWYRQSLGQGLEFLIYFQGNSAPDKSGLPSDRFSAERTGGSVSTLTIQRTQQEDSAVYLCASSFVVSGSQNIQYFGAGTRLSVL.

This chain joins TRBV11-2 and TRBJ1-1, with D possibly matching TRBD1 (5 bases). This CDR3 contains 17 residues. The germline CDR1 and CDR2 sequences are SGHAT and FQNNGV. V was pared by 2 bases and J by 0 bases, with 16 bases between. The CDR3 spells CASSLWQGLMMNTEAFF. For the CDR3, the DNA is TGTGCCAGCAGCTTATGGCAGGGACTGATGATGAACACTGAAGCTTTCTTT.